This TCR beta chain is drawn from a study of T-cell memory formation after mild COVID-19. This clonotype turned up a few times. Its antigen is not identified. Germline CDR1 is MGHRA and CDR2 is YSYEKL. CDR3 length: 16 residues. V shed 3 bases, J shed 6 bases, and the junction held 4 bases outside the gene matches. TCRdb re-analysed the 5' RACE reads in MiXCR, keeping a single row per CDR3 protein. The sample has 450,000 to 650,000 distinct CDR3 sequences, more than 15% seen once. Findings and caveats of the study: CD8+ contracting clones occupied EMRA, while CD4+ ones occupied mainly CM and EM.

This clonotype originated in an adult woman who had mild COVID-19 (a few samples of this study predate the infection). Cell type and time point are not known. The genes are TRBV4-1 and TRBJ2-1; 14 positions agree with TRBD2. The material sequenced was PBMCs or a T cell subset sorted from them (not recorded which). The chain's CDR3 is CASSHPTSGGGNEQFF. CDR3 coding DNA: TGCGCCAGCAGCCACCCGACTAGCGGGGGGGGCAATGAGCAGTTCTTC.